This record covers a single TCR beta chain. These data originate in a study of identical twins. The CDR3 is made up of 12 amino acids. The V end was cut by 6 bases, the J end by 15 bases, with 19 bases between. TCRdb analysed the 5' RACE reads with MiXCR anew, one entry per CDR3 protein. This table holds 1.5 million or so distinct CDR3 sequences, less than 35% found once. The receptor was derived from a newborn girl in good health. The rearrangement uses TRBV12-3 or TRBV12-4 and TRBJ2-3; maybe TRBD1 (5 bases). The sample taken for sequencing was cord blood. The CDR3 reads CASSLDTDTEYF. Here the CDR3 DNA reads TGTGCCAGCAGCCTGGACACAGATACGGAATATTTT.